The present T cell receptor beta chain was sequenced within a study of blood T cell repertoires in COVID-19. Overall study context: Italy, Spain and the United States were the sources of the convalescent and acute COVID-19 samples. T cells, B-cell-depleted T cells, or PBMCs supplied cDNA or gDNA.

The germline V and J ends were trimmed by 2 bases and 1 base, with 8 bases remaining between them. Germline V gives CDR1 SEHNR, CDR2 FQNEAQ (reference sequence). This CDR3 is 15 amino acids long. Measured with immunoSEQ multiplex PCR; TCRdb has only the in-frame clones, and not every one. The repertoire holds roughly 330,000 clones, about 82% seen once, with 1.5% to 2% in the top ten. The sample was peripheral blood. This receptor was identified in a woman aged 45 to 65 with acute or convalescent COVID-19. This chain connects TRBV7-9 to TRBJ2-2, with D perhaps TRBD1 (5 bases). CDR3 region: CASSLRGGNTGELFF. Written as DNA, the CDR3 is TGTGCCAGCAGCTTAAGGGGTGGGAACACCGGGGAGCTGTTTTTT.